The 21 T cell receptor beta chains in this list originate from one sample, sequenced in a study of blood T cell repertoires in COVID-19. Repertoires were generated with immunoSEQ multiplex PCR, while TCRdb's copy carries only in-frame clones and drops some. The table records roughly 150,000 clones, roughly four fifths of them present only once. The sample comprised peripheral blood. These receptors were taken from a man in his 70s with active or convalescent COVID-19.

The J gene is TRBJ1-2, the V gene TRBV6-5, with 12 bases lining up with TRBD1. This CDR3 comprises 15 residues. Germline V lookup: CDR1 MNHEY, CDR2 SVGAGI. V dropped 5 bases and J dropped 7; count of bases not matched to a gene: 8. The CDR3 here is CASSIPGQGARGYTF. The DNA of the CDR3 is TGTGCCAGCAGTATACCGGGACAGGGGGCGCGTGGCTACACCTTC.

The chain recombines TRBV5-5 with TRBJ1-5; D is unclear. Germline loops: CDR1 SGHKS, CDR2 YYEKEE (reference sequence). The CDR3 has 17 amino acids. With 6 bases removed from V and 1 base from J, the gap between germline ends came to 20 bases. This chain's CDR3 is CASNRGEATVSNQPQHF. In DNA form, the CDR3 reads TGTGCCAGCAACCGTGGGGAGGCCACGGTAAGCAATCAGCCCCAGCATTTT.

The chain carries TRBV5-1 and TRBJ1-3; perhaps TRBD1 as D (6 bases). There are 15 residues in the CDR3. With 0 bases removed from V and 4 bases from J, the gap between germline ends came to 11 bases. The germline V gene encodes CDR1 SGHRS and CDR2 YFSETQ. For the CDR3, the DNA is TGCGCCAGCAGCTTGGTGGCAGGGGAAGGAAACACCATATATTTT. It codes for CASSLVAGEGNTIYF.

This clone came up a few times. The rearrangement uses TRBV19 and TRBJ2-7; 7 positions match TRBD2. The CDR3 runs to 14 residues. V lost 5 bases and J lost 7; bases outside the gene matches: 11. CDR1 and CDR2 from the germline V gene are LNHDA and SQIVND (reference sequence). The CDR3 here is CASSAGLGVGEQYF. As DNA, the CDR3 is TGTGCCAGTAGTGCAGGACTAGGCGTGGGTGAGCAGTACTTC. Filled out from reference TRBV19 and TRBJ2-7, the complete variable domain reads DGGITQSPKYLFRKEGQNVTLSCEQNLNHDAMYWYRQDPGQGLRLIYYSQIVNDFQKGDIAEGYSVSREKKESFPLTVTSAQKNPTAFYLCASSAGLGVGEQYFGPGTRLTVT.

The chain uses TRBV29-1 and TRBJ2-5; D is possibly TRBD2 (6 bases). The CDR3 consists of 14 residues. From germline, CDR1 is SQVTM and CDR2 ANQGSEA. V was clipped by 1 base and J by 4 bases, with 13 bases between them. The CDR3 DNA is TGCAGCGTTGAAGGGGGGGAGTTCTTAGAGACCCAGTACTTC. It codes for CSVEGGEFLETQYF.

The rearrangement joins TRBV30 to TRBJ2-1, with D maybe TRBD2 (6 bases). Germline V gene sequence: CDR1 GTSNPN, CDR2 SVGIG (reference sequence). V lost 0 bases, J lost 8 bases, and 8 bases lay in between. The CDR3 has 12 residues. The CDR3 protein is CAWSVRRDEQFF. The CDR3 nucleotides read TGTGCCTGGAGTGTACGGAGGGATGAGCAGTTCTTC. Together with reference TRBV30 and TRBJ2-1, the CDR3 gives the full variable domain: SQTIHQWPATLVQPVGSPLSLECTVEGTSNPNLYWYRQAAGRGLQLLFYSVGIGQISSEVPQNLSASRPQDRQFILSSKKLLLSDSGFYLCAWSVRRDEQFFGPGTRLTVL.

V gene TRBV5-1 combines with J gene TRBJ2-7; 9 bases are shared with TRBD1. This CDR3 is built from 14 residues. Per germline, CDR1 SGHRS and CDR2 YFSETQ. V dropped 4 bases and J dropped 5; count of bases not matched to a gene: 7. The CDR3 DNA follows: TGCGCCAGCAGCCCGGACAGGGGAAGCAACGAGCAGTACTTC. As protein: CASSPDRGSNEQYF.

The V call is TRBV5-8, the J call TRBJ2-7; TRBD1 is a possible D gene (5 bases). The CDR3 covers 15 residues. Germline lookup yields CDR1 SGHTS and CDR2 YDEGEE. V was clipped by 0 bases and J by 0 bases, with 10 bases between them. The CDR3 bases are TGTGCCAGCAGCTTGGAGAACAGGAACTCCTACGAGCAGTACTTC. Residues: CASSLENRNSYEQYF.

This chain connects TRBV2 to TRBJ1-2; a possible D gene is TRBD1 (6 bases). Between the trimmed V and J ends, which lost 9 bases and 4 bases, there was a span of 15 bases. The CDR3 is 13 amino acids. Germline CDR1 and CDR2: SNHLY and FYNNEI. The CDR3 DNA follows: TGTGCCAGTACCCGGGACATAACCTATGGCTACACCTTC. Amino acids: CASTRDITYGYTF.

The rearrangement uses TRBV3-1 (or the pseudogene TRBV3-2) and TRBJ2-1; TRBD2 is a possible D gene (6 bases). The V end lost 4 bases, the J end lost 6 bases, and 16 bases lay between the germline ends. Germline V CDR1 and CDR2: LGHDT, YNNKEL (reference sequence). CDR3 length equals 15 residues. The CDR3 bases are TGTGCCAGCAGCCGGGGCGGGGTTGCCCTCAATGAGCAGTTCTTC. Translated, it gives CASSRGGVALNEQFF.

In this sample, this clone turned up once. The gene calls are TRBV19 and TRBJ1-2, with D possibly TRBD1 on 5 matching bases. The CDR3 loop spans 14 amino acids. Germline V gene sequence: CDR1 LNHDA, CDR2 SQIVND (reference sequence). V gave up 5 bases and J gave up 4 bases, with 14 bases separating them. CDR3 residues: CASSPQTASYGYTF. The CDR3 DNA reads TGTGCCAGTAGTCCCCAGACAGCAAGCTATGGCTACACCTTC.

The CDR3 bases are TGCGCCAGCAGCCGCCGGGCGGGAGTCATCGATGAGCAGTTCTTC. Protein: CASSRRAGVIDEQFF. The chain recombines TRBV5-1 with TRBJ2-1; 7 bases are shared with TRBD2. The V gene's germline CDR1 is SGHRS and CDR2 YFSETQ. V lost 4 bases, J lost 8 bases, and 12 bases stayed unmatched. This CDR3 has 15 amino acids. Full variable domain (missing parts from reference TRBV5-1 and TRBJ2-1): KAGVTQTPRYLIKTRGQQVTLSCSPISGHRSVSWYQQTPGQGLQFLFEYFSETQRNKGNFPGRFSGRQFSNSRSEMNVSTLELGDSALYLCASSRRAGVIDEQFFGPGTRLTVL.

This chain connects TRBV7-2 to TRBJ1-1, with 7 bases lining up with TRBD1. The CDR3 is 15 amino acids. The junction had 9 bases not matched to a gene; V was cut back by 3 bases and J by 5 bases. Germline V CDR1 and CDR2: SGHTA, FQGNSA. The CDR3 loop is CASSFWTGLRTEAFF. CDR3 bases: TGTGCCAGCAGCTTTTGGACAGGTTTACGGACTGAAGCTTTCTTT. Full variable domain (rest looked up from reference TRBV7-2 and TRBJ1-1): GAGVSQSPSNKVTEKGKDVELRCDPISGHTALYWYRQSLGQGLEFLIYFQGNSAPDKSGLPSDRFSAERTGGSVSTLTIQRTQQEDSAVYLCASSFWTGLRTEAFFGQGTRLTVV.

This clone occurred a few times. This chain joins TRBV19 and TRBJ1-1, with 8 bases lining up with TRBD1. With 9 bases clipped from V and 4 bases from J, the junction kept 16 bases outside the gene matches. This CDR3 region has 16 residues. Germline CDR1 and CDR2: LNHDA and SQIVND (reference sequence). In nucleotides, the CDR3 is TGTGCCAGCGGGGTTGGCAGGGGGCGATTAAGCACTGAAGCTTTCTTT. Translation: CASGVGRGRLSTEAFF.

The chain joins TRBV7-8 to TRBJ2-7; TRBD1 matches at 11 bases. This CDR3 is 13 amino acids long. Trimming at V came to 6 bases and at J to 6 bases, leaving 4 bases not matched to a gene. Germline values: CDR1 SGHVS, CDR2 FQNEAQ. The CDR3 region is CASRGQGAGEQYF. CDR3 DNA: TGTGCCAGCAGAGGACAGGGGGCAGGCGAGCAGTACTTC.

V usage is TRBV11-3 and J usage is TRBJ1-1; 9 bases map to TRBD1. CDR3 length equals 13 residues. After removal of 4 bases from V and 5 bases from J, the junction contained 2 bases not matched to a gene. Looked up from germline, CDR1 is SGHNT and CDR2 is YENEEA. CDR3 bases: TGTGCCAGCAGCTGGACAGGGGAAACTGAAGCTTTCTTT. Its protein product is CASSWTGETEAFF. Looking up the rest from reference TRBV11-3 and TRBJ1-1 gives the full variable domain: EAGVVQSPRYKIIEKKQPVAFWCNPISGHNTLYWYLQNLGQGPELLIRYENEEAVDDSQLPKDRFSAERLKGVDSTLKIQPAELGDSAVYLCASSWTGETEAFFGQGTRLTVV.

The chain combines TRBV27 with TRBJ2-7; D ambiguous. Trimming cost V 2 bases and J 1 base, with 12 bases left between them. The CDR3 has 15 amino acids. Germline V gene data show CDR1 as MNHEY and CDR2 as SMNVEV (reference sequence). CDR3 in DNA: TGTGCCAGCAGTTTACCGCGGCCTTTATCCTACGAGCAGTACTTC. Protein sequence: CASSLPRPLSYEQYF.

This clone was detected once. V is TRBV27 and J is TRBJ2-2; 8 bases are a match to TRBD2. CDR1 is MNHEY and CDR2 is SMNVEV in the germline V gene (reference sequence). Trimming took 4 bases from V and 5 from J; bases not matched to a gene: 18. The CDR3 length is 19 residues. The CDR3 sequence is CASSSSWGIAGGATGELFF. The CDR3 region has the DNA TGTGCCAGCAGTTCTTCCTGGGGAATTGCCGGGGGGGCAACCGGGGAGCTGTTTTTT.

This clone was picked up one time. V usage is TRBV15 and J usage is TRBJ1-3; D unresolved. CDR3 size: 14 residues. CDR1 and CDR2 from the germline V gene are LNHNV and YYDKDF (reference sequence). As DNA, the CDR3 is TGTGCGACCCAATCAGGCGACTCTGGAAACACCATATATTTT. Translated, it gives CATQSGDSGNTIYF. Filled out from reference TRBV15 and TRBJ1-3, the complete variable domain reads DAMVIQNPRYQVTQFGKPVTLSCSQTLNHNVMYWYQQKSSQAPKLLFHYYDKDFNNEADTPDNFQSRRPNTSFCFLDIRSPGLGDTAMYLCATQSGDSGNTIYFGEGSWLTVV.

The genes are TRBV6-5 and TRBJ1-5, with 8 nucleotides matching TRBD1. Germline V gene lookup returns CDR1 MNHEY and CDR2 SVGAGI. After removal of 6 bases from V and 6 bases from J, the junction contained 10 bases not matched to a gene. The CDR3 is 15 residues long. CDR3 in amino acids: CASRPHQGAIQPQHF. The CDR3 DNA reads as TGTGCCAGCAGACCTCATCAGGGGGCGATTCAGCCCCAGCATTTT.

This chain connects TRBV24-1 to TRBJ2-1; 7 positions agree with TRBD2. V gave up 3 bases and J gave up 6 bases; unmatched junction bases: 1. The CDR3 totals 13 residues. Germline V gene lookup returns CDR1 KGHDR and CDR2 SFDVKD. The CDR3 bases are TGTGCCACCAGTGATGGGGGGGTCAATGAGCAGTTCTTC. It yields the protein CATSDGGVNEQFF.